This entry lists 32 T cell receptor beta chains sequenced from one sample in a study of cytomegalovirus exposure and HLA in healthy donors. PCR primers comprised 60 Vbeta and 13 Jbeta primers. The table came from immunoSEQ multiplex PCR; TCRdb's copy has only in-frame clones and leaves some out. The sample includes 95,000 to 100,000 clones, roughly 10% of them seen just once. The sequenced material came from PBMCs. The receptors derive from a man aged 45-65 years in good health and CMV-seropositive.

With regard to this clone: One end of the junction is discordant with germline, which a read error may explain. The rearrangement links TRBV5-6 to TRBJ2-1, with TRBD2 identical over 11 bases. Germline V gives CDR1 SGHDT, CDR2 YYEEEE. The CDR3 runs to 17 residues. CDR3 region: CASSRVAGGDSYNEQFF. DNA of the CDR3: TGCGCCAGCAGCCGTGTAGCGGGAGGGGACTCGTACAATGAGCAGTTCTTC.

The chain links TRBV6-5 to TRBJ1-5; 10 nucleotides agree with TRBD1. Trimming took 6 bases from V and 4 from J; bases not matched to a gene: 3. This CDR3 contains 14 residues. CDR1 and CDR2 (germline): MNHEY, SVGAGI. CDR3 sequence reads: CASRGQGSNQPQHF. The CDR3 DNA reads as TGTGCCAGCAGGGGACAGGGGTCAAATCAGCCCCAGCATTTT.

The chain employs TRBV6-1 and TRBJ2-5; 9 nucleotides line up with TRBD2. The J call may be in error: the DNA end matches TRBJ2-7 better. The CDR3 totals 13 residues. Germline CDR1 MNHNS, CDR2 SASEGT. CDR3 nucleotide sequence: TGTGCCAGCAGTCGGACTAGCGACTACGAGCAGTACTTC. The encoded protein is CASSRTSDYEQYF.

This clone was counted at least ten times. This rearrangement joins TRBV6-1 to TRBJ1-5; D gene uncertain. This CDR3 is 16 amino acids long. The germline CDR1 and CDR2 sequences are MNHNS and SASEGT. V lost 1 base, J lost 7 bases, and 17 bases lay in between. The CDR3 sequence is CASSEVGASRWQPQHF. DNA of the CDR3: TGTGCCAGCAGTGAAGTCGGAGCAAGCCGGTGGCAGCCCCAGCATTTT.

This clone was observed a handful of times. For the CDR3, the DNA is TGTGCCAGCAGGTACCAGGCCACCGGGGAGCTGTTTTTT. Its translation: CASRYQATGELFF. The V and J genes are TRBV6-5 and TRBJ2-2, with D unclear. V was pared by 6 bases and J by 4 bases, with 9 bases between. Germline-derived CDR1 and CDR2 are MNHEY and SVGAGI. This CDR3 region has 13 residues.

The genes are TRBV28 and TRBJ1-2; D gene unclear. The CDR3 totals 13 residues. V lost 7 bases and J lost 8, with 17 bases in between. Germline V gene lookup returns CDR1 MDHEN and CDR2 SYDVKM. Written as DNA, the CDR3 is TGTGCCAGCACCCAATTCCGAGGGCGCGGCTACACCTTC. This codes for CASTQFRGRGYTF.

This clone was counted between two and nine times. The chain links TRBV6-6 to TRBJ2-1; the match to TRBD2 covers 10 bases. This CDR3 spans 16 amino acids. V gave up 6 bases and J gave up 2 bases; unmatched junction bases: 7. CDR1 and CDR2 (germline): MNHNY, SVGAGI (reference sequence). The CDR3 spells CASSLTGLAAYNEQFF. DNA for the CDR3: TGTGCCAGCAGCCTGACCGGACTAGCGGCCTACAATGAGCAGTTCTTC.

The chain couples TRBV11-2 to TRBJ2-1, with TRBD2 matching 13 bases. V shed 4 bases, J shed 5 bases, and the junction held 8 bases outside the gene matches. In germline, CDR1 is SGHAT, CDR2 FQNNGV. The CDR3 totals 17 residues. CDR3 sequence reads: CASSSHPGLAGHNEQFF. For the CDR3, the DNA is TGTGCCAGCAGCTCGCATCCGGGACTAGCGGGACACAATGAGCAGTTCTTC. The whole variable domain, remainder taken from reference TRBV11-2 and TRBJ2-1, is EAGVAQSPRYKIIEKRQSVAFWCNPISGHATLYWYQQILGQGPKLLIQFQNNGVVDDSQLPKDRFSAERLKGVDSTLKIQPAKLEDSAVYLCASSSHPGLAGHNEQFFGPGTRLTVL.

The CDR3 DNA reads as TGTGCCAGCAGTTTCGCACAGGGGGCGGGAGATACGCAGTATTTT. It encodes CASSFAQGAGDTQYF. V usage is TRBV9 and J usage is TRBJ2-3, with 9 bases identical to TRBD1. CDR1 and CDR2 (germline): SGDLS, YYNGEE. V was clipped by 5 bases and J by 5 bases; unmatched bases: 9. The CDR3 has 15 residues.

This clone was seen a handful of times. V usage is TRBV7-9 and J usage is TRBJ2-2; TRBD1 might be the D (6 bases). The CDR3 totals 15 residues. Germline-derived CDR1 and CDR2 are SEHNR and FQNEAQ (reference sequence). V lost 5 bases and J lost 3, with 13 bases in between. The CDR3 loop reads CASSQTQGYTGELFF. Here the CDR3 DNA reads TGTGCCAGCAGCCAAACGCAGGGGTACACCGGGGAGCTGTTTTTT.

V is TRBV28 and J is TRBJ1-1, with D tentatively TRBD1 (5 bases). The CDR3 extends over 12 amino acids. Germline V gene data show CDR1 as MDHEN and CDR2 as SYDVKM. V was clipped by 6 bases and J by 5 bases, with 10 bases between them. DNA of the CDR3: TGTGCCAGCAGCCTAGGGGCAACTGAAGCTTTCTTT. It yields the protein CASSLGATEAFF.

This clone occurred a few times. The chain is built from TRBV5-4 and TRBJ1-2; D perhaps matches TRBD1 (5 bases). The CDR3 length is 13 residues. Trimming pared 1 base from V and 2 bases from J, leaving 6 bases between. Germline CDR1 and CDR2: SGHNT and YYREEE (reference sequence). DNA for the CDR3: TGTGCCAGCAGCTTGCAGGGCAACTATGGCTACACCTTC. Amino acid sequence: CASSLQGNYGYTF.

The V call is TRBV4-2, the J call TRBJ2-7; 7 bases align to TRBD1. CDR3 length: 14 amino acids. CDR1 LGHNA and CDR2 YNFKEQ come from the germline V gene. V gave up 1 base and J gave up 3 bases; unmatched junction bases: 3. DNA of the CDR3: TGTGCCAGCAGCCAAGTGGGACAGCTCTACGAGCAGTACTTC. This encodes CASSQVGQLYEQYF.

This clone came up a few times. The rearrangement links TRBV29-1 to TRBJ2-3; tentatively, D is TRBD2 (6 bases). Germline assignment: CDR1 SQVTM and CDR2 ANQGSEA. CDR3 size: 14 residues. Trimming left V 7 bases short and J 0 bases short, with 14 bases between. The CDR3 loop is CSALSGGSTDTQYF. In DNA form, the CDR3 reads TGCAGCGCGCTTAGCGGAGGAAGCACAGATACGCAGTATTTT.

This clone was observed a few times. CDR3 protein: CASSPSEGQETQYF. The CDR3 DNA reads as TGTGCCAGCTCACCCTCGGAGGGACAAGAGACCCAGTACTTC. This chain uses TRBV18 with TRBJ2-5; the D gene is possibly TRBD2 (6 bases). CDR1 and CDR2 from the germline V gene are KGHSH and LQKENI. With 3 bases removed from V and 2 bases from J, the gap between germline ends came to 10 bases. CDR3 length equals 14 residues.

The table lists this clone with many counts. The rearrangement links TRBV19 to TRBJ2-7; unclear D gene. Deletions cut 5 bases from V and 2 bases from J, with 4 bases between. This CDR3 region has 11 residues. In germline, CDR1 is LNHDA, CDR2 SQIVND (reference sequence). The CDR3: CASSSAYEQYF. DNA of the CDR3: TGTGCCAGTAGTTCGGCCTACGAGCAGTACTTC. Combining the CDR3 with reference TRBV19 and TRBJ2-7 gives the whole variable domain DGGITQSPKYLFRKEGQNVTLSCEQNLNHDAMYWYRQDPGQGLRLIYYSQIVNDFQKGDIAEGYSVSREKKESFPLTVTSAQKNPTAFYLCASSSAYEQYFGPGTRLTVT.

This clone was found a few times. The chain employs TRBV11-2 and TRBJ2-1; maybe TRBD1 (6 bases). Between the trimmed V and J ends, which lost 1 base and 8 bases, there was a span of 18 bases. The CDR3 loop spans 16 amino acids. The germline V gene encodes CDR1 SGHAT and CDR2 FQNNGV. The CDR3 region has the DNA TGTGCCAGCAGCTTAGCGCCTCCAGGGGCGAGGGATGAGCAGTTCTTC. Amino acids: CASSLAPPGARDEQFF.

This clone was observed a handful of times. V gene TRBV10-3 combines with J gene TRBJ2-7; D is possibly TRBD2 (6 bases). CDR1 and CDR2 (germline): ENHRY, SYGVKD. The CDR3 consists of 16 residues. V lost 0 bases and J lost 4, with 16 bases in between. For the CDR3, the DNA is TGTGCCATCAGTGAGTCGAGTGTCCTAGCGAGGTACGAGCAGTACTTC. Its protein product is CAISESSVLARYEQYF.

About this clone itself: An end of the junction differs from the germline gene, which may be a read error. V gene TRBV7-7 combines with J gene TRBJ2-1; 13 positions agree with TRBD2. CDR3 length: 15 residues. Per the germline V gene, CDR1 is SSHAT and CDR2 is FNYEAQ (reference sequence). For the CDR3, the DNA is TGTGCTAGCAGCTTCGGGACTAGCGGGATGGGGGAGCAGTTCTTC. Translation: CASSFGTSGMGEQFF.

The chain employs TRBV4-1 and TRBJ1-5; D is possibly TRBD1 (6 bases). Germline CDR1 MGHRA, CDR2 YSYEKL. The CDR3 is 14 amino acids. V dropped 2 bases and J dropped 6 bases, with 11 bases sitting between them. This CDR3 reads CASSQIQGSQPQHF. The DNA for the CDR3 is TGCGCCAGCAGCCAAATACAGGGCTCTCAGCCCCAGCATTTT.

At least ten counts were recorded for this clone. The rearrangement links TRBV5-1 to TRBJ2-1; 8 nucleotides agree with TRBD2. V was pared by 3 bases and J by 7 bases, with 12 bases of the junction left unmatched. Per the germline V gene, CDR1 is SGHRS and CDR2 is YFSETQ. The CDR3 has 16 amino acids. The CDR3 coding sequence is TGCGCCAGCAGCTCATATCCCAGCGGGAGCTTTAATGAGCAGTTCTTC. Its translation is CASSSYPSGSFNEQFF.

V usage is TRBV7-9 and J usage is TRBJ1-3, with a weak D call TRBD1 (5 bases). This CDR3 is 14 amino acids long. V dropped 5 bases and J dropped 3 bases, with 11 bases sitting between them. Germline V gene data show CDR1 as SEHNR and CDR2 as FQNEAQ (reference sequence). The CDR3 loop reads CASSNGGGGNTIYF. The CDR3 region has the DNA TGTGCCAGCAGCAACGGGGGGGGTGGAAACACCATATATTTT.

The table lists this clone with a few counts. This chain joins TRBV28 and TRBJ2-7; 7 bases match TRBD1. Germline lookup yields CDR1 MDHEN and CDR2 SYDVKM. Trimming took 8 bases from V and 6 from J; bases not matched to a gene: 10. This CDR3 spans 13 amino acids. The CDR3 DNA reads as TGTGCCAGCGTAGAGACAGGGTCTCTCGAGCAGTACTTC. Translating it yields CASVETGSLEQYF.

This clone has at least ten counts. The chain recombines TRBV6-5 with TRBJ2-1; 10 nucleotides line up with TRBD2. In germline, CDR1 is MNHEY, CDR2 SVGAGI. Trimming removed 4 bases from V and 9 bases from J; junction bases left unmatched: 9. The CDR3 has 15 residues. The CDR3 reads CASSSSGRGAGEQFF. The CDR3 region has the DNA TGTGCCAGCAGTTCTAGCGGGAGAGGGGCCGGTGAGCAGTTCTTC.

The V and J genes are TRBV19 and TRBJ2-5, with D possibly TRBD2 on 5 matching bases. Trimming took 0 bases from V and 7 from J, leaving 12 bases between them. The germline V gene has CDR1 LNHDA and CDR2 SQIVND (reference sequence). The CDR3 is made up of 14 amino acids. CDR3 region: CASSIDLFRGTQYF. In DNA form, the CDR3 reads TGTGCCAGTAGTATAGATCTATTTCGGGGGACCCAGTACTTC.

V usage is TRBV27 and J usage is TRBJ2-1; tentative D call: TRBD2 (6 bases). From germline, CDR1 is MNHEY and CDR2 SMNVEV (reference sequence). Trimming cost V 8 bases and J 5 bases, with 25 bases left between them. This CDR3 spans 17 amino acids. The CDR3: CASLSSPPSEPNNEQFF. CDR3 in DNA: TGTGCCAGCCTATCTTCGCCGCCTAGCGAACCCAACAATGAGCAGTTCTTC.

As to this clone: An end of the junction does not agree with germline; a read error may underlie this. The same CDR3 can be traced to other DNA sequences in this sample. The chain carries TRBV9 and TRBJ2-7; tentative D call: TRBD1 (5 bases). This CDR3 contains 13 residues. Germline assignment: CDR1 SGDLS and CDR2 YYNGEE. Written as DNA, the CDR3 is TGCGCCAGCAGCGCCCTACAGGAGTCCGAGCAGTACTTC. It encodes CASSALQESEQYF.

In this sample, this clone turned up a few times. The chain joins TRBV9 to TRBJ1-2, with TRBD1 matching 7 bases. The CDR3 has 14 amino acids. Trimming removed 0 bases from V and 4 bases from J; junction bases left unmatched: 3. Germline-derived CDR1 and CDR2 are SGDLS and YYNGEE. CDR3 sequence: CASSVVAGGYGYTF. CDR3 DNA sequence: TGTGCCAGCAGCGTAGTAGCAGGGGGCTATGGCTACACCTTC.

This rearrangement joins TRBV6-1 to TRBJ2-1; 7 bases align to TRBD2. Germline CDR1 is MNHNS and CDR2 is SASEGT. The CDR3 spans 13 residues. V was pared by 8 bases and J by 13 bases, with 14 bases of the junction left unmatched. For the CDR3, the DNA is TGTGCCAGCTTCACTAGAGGGAGGGCTTATCAGTTCTTC. Protein product: CASFTRGRAYQFF.

The V call is TRBV7-3, the J call TRBJ2-2, with TRBD1 as a possible D gene (6 bases). V lost 4 bases to trimming and J lost 2 bases, with 8 bases between them. This CDR3 comprises 14 residues. Germline CDR1 SGHTA, CDR2 FQGTGA. CDR3 DNA sequence: TGTGCCAGCAGCTGGGACACCAACACCGGGGAGCTGTTTTTT. Translated: CASSWDTNTGELFF. The full variable domain, its missing parts supplied by reference TRBV7-3 and TRBJ2-2, is GAGVSQTPSNKVTEKGKYVELRCDPISGHTALYWYRQSLGQGPEFLIYFQGTGAADDSGLPNDRFFAVRPEGSVSTLKIQRTERGDSAVYLCASSWDTNTGELFFGEGSRLTVL.

The rearrangement joins TRBV29-1 to TRBJ2-5; D is undetermined. The CDR3 has 10 residues. In germline, CDR1 is SQVTM, CDR2 ANQGSEA. V shed 3 bases and J shed 5 bases, with 4 bases lying between them. The DNA for the CDR3 is TGCAGCGTTGAGGCTGAGACCCAGTACTTC. As protein: CSVEAETQYF.

There are a few counts of this clone. J is TRBJ1-1 and V is TRBV7-2, with 7 bases identical to TRBD1. The junction had 8 bases not matched to a gene; V was cut back by 4 bases and J by 3 bases. The CDR3 runs 15 residues. Germline values: CDR1 SGHTA, CDR2 FQGNSA. The DNA of the CDR3 is TGTGCCAGCAGCTCAAGACAGGGAGGAGACACTGAAGCTTTCTTT. Protein: CASSSRQGGDTEAFF.